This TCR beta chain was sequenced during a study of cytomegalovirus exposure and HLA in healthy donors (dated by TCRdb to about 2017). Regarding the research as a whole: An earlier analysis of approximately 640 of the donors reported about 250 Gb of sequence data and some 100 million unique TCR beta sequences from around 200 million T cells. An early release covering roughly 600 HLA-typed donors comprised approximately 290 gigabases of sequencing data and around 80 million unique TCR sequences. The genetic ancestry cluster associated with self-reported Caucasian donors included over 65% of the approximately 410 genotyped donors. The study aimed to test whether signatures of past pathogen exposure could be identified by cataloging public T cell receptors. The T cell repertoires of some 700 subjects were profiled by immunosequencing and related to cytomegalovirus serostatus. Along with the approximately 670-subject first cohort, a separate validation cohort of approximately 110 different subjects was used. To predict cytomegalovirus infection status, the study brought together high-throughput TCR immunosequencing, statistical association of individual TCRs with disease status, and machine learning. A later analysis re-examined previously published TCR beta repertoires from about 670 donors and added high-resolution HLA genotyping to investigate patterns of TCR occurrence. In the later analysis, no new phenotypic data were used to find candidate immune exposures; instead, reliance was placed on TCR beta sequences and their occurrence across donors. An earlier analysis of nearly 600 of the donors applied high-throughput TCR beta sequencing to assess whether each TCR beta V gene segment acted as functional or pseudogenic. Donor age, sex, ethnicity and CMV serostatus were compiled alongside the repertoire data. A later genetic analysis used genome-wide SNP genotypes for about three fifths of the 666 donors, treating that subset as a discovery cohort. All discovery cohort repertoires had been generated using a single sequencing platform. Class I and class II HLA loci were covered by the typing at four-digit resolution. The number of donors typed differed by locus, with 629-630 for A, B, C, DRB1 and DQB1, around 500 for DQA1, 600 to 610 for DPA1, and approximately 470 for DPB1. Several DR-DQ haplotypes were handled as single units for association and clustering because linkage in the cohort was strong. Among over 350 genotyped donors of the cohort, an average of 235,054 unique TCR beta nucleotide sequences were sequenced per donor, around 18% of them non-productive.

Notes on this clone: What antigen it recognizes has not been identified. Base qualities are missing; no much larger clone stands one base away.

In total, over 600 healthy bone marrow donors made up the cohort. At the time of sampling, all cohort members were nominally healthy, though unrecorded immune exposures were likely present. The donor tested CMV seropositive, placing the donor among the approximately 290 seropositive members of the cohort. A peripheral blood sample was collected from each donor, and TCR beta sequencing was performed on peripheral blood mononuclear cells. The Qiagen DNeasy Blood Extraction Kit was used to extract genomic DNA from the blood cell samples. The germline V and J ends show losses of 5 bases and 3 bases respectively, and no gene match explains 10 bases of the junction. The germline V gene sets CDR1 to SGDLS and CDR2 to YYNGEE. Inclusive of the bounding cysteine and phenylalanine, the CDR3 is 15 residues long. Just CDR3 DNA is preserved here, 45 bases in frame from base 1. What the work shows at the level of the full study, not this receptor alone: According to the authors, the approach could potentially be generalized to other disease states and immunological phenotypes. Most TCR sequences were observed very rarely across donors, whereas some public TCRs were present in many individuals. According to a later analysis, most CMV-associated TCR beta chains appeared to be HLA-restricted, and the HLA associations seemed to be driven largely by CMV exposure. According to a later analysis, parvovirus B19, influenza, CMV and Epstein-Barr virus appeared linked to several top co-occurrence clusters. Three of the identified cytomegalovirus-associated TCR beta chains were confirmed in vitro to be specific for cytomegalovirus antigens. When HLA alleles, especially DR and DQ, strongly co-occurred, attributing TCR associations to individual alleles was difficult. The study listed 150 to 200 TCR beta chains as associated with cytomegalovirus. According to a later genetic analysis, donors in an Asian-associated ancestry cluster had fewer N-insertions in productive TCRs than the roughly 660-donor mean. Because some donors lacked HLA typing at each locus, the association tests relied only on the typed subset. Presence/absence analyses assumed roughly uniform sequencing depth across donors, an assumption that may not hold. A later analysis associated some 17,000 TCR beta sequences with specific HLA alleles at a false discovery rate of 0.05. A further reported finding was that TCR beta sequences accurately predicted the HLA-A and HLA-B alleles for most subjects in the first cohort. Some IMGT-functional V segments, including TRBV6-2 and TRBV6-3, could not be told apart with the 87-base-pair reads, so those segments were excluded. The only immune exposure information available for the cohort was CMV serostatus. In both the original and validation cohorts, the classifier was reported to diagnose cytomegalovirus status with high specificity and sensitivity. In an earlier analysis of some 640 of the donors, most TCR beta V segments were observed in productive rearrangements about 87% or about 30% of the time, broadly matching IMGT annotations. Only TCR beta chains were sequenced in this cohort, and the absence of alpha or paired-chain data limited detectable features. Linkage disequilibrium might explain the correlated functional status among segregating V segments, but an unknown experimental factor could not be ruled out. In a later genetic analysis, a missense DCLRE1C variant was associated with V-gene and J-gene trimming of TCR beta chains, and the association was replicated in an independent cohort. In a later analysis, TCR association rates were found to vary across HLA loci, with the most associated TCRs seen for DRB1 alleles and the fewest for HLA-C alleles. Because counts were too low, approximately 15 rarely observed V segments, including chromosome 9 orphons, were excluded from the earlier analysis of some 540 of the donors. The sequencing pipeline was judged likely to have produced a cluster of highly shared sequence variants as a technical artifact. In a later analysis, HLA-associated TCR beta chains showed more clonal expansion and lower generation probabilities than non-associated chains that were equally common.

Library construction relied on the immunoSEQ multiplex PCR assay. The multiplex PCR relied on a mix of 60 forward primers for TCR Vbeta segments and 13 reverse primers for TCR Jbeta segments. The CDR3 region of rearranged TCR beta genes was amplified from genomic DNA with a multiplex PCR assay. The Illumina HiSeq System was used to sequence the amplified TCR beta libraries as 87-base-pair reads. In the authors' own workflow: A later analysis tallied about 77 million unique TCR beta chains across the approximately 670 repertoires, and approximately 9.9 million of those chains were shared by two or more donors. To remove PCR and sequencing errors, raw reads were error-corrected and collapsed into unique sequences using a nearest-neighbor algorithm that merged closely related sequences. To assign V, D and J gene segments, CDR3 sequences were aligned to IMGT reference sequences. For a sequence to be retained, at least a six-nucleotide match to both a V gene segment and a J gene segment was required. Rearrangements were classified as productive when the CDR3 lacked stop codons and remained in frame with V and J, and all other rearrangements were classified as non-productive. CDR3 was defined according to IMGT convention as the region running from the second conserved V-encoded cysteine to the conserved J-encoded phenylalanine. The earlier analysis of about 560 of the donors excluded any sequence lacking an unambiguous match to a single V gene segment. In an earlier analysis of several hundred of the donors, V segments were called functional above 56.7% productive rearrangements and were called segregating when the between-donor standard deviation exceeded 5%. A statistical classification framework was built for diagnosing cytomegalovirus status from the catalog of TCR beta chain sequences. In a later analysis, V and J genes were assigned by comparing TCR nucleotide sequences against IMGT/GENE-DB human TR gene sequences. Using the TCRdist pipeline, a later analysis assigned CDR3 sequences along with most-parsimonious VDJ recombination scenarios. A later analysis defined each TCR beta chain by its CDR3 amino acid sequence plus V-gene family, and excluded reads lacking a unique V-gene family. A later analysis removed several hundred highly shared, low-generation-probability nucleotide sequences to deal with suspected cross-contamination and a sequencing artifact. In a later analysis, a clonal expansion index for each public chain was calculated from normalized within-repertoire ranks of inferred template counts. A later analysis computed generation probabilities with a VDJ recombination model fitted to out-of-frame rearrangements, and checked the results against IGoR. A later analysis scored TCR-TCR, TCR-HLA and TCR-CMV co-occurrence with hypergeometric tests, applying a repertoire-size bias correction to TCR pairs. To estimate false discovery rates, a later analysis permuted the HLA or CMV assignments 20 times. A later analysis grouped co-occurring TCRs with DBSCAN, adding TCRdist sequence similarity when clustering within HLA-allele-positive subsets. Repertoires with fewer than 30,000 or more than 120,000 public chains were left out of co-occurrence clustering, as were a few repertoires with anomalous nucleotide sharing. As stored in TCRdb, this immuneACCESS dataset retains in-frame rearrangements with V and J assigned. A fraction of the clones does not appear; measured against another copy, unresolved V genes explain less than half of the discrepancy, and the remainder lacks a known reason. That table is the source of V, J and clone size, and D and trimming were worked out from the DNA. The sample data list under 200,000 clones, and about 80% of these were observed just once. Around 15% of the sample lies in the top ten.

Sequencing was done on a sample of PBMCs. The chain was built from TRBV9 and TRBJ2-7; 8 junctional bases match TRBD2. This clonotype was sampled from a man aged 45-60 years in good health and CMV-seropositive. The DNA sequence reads TGTGCCAGCAGTGAGACGGGGGGGCCCAACTACGAGCAGTACTTC. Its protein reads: CASSETGGPNYEQYF.